This T cell receptor (beta chain) was sequenced in a study of beta chain features in type 1 diabetes. Study background: Healthy donors resembled patients in age, gender and cell yields. Regarding the study as a whole: Among patients with Type 1 diabetes, TCRB CDR3s were moderately but significantly shorter in every one of the four CD4+ subsets. HLA effects on TCRB rearrangement stayed unresolved here. More deletions and fewer insertions at VDJ junctions were seen in type 1 diabetes patients.

Germline V CDR1 and CDR2: SEHNR, FQNEAQ (reference sequence). The CDR3 is 13 residues long. The junction had 6 bases not matched to a gene; V was cut back by 8 bases and J by 2 bases. Stem cell-like memory, regulatory, central memory and naive CD4+ cells were sorted via CD45RO/CCR7/CD25/CD127/CD95/CD27. This clone has just a few counts. Antigen specificity is unknown. The investigators reverse transcribed all of the isolated RNA, so they sequenced expressed TCRB transcripts. Sequencing was performed with immunoSEQ multiplex PCR; in TCRdb, only in-frame clones are kept and a portion is missing. This sample has 350,000 to 450,000 clones; about 12% occur once, and the top ten carry approximately 0.011%.

The chain recombines TRBV7-9 with TRBJ2-7, with TRBD2 matching over 7 bases. Sequenced input: naive CD4+ T cells from blood. This TCR derives from a young woman with type 1 diabetes. The CDR3 DNA is TGTGCCAGCCGACTAGCCGGAGCCTACGAGCAGTACTTC. Translated, it gives CASRLAGAYEQYF.